Listed here is a single T cell receptor (beta chain). The V gene end was trimmed by 6 bases and the J gene end by 0 bases; junction bases not matched to a gene: 5. Germline V gives CDR1 DFQATT, CDR2 SNEGSKA (reference sequence). This CDR3 has 13 amino acids. This record comes from a study of T-cell reconstitution after alpha-beta-depleted transplantation in children. Preparation of the TCRbeta library used unique molecular identifiers. TCRdb reanalysed the PCR reads using MiXCR and keeps one entry per CDR3 protein. This sample carries more than 200,000 distinct CDR3 sequences, over 20% of them seen once, and the ten largest clones take more than 2%.

Sequenced material: PBMCs, taken before TCRalphabeta/CD19-depleted stem cell transplant. V is TRBV20-1 and J is TRBJ2-7; 7 bases fit TRBD1. The TCR was taken from a girl aged 2-10 years with Fanconi anemia, due to receive a stem cell transplant. The CDR3 sequence: CSAWDSSSYEQYF. The CDR3 region has the DNA TGCAGTGCGTGGGACAGTTCCTCCTACGAGCAGTACTTC.